Ten or more counts support the clone carrying this TCR beta chain. The CDR3 sequence is 14 residues long. CDR1 and CDR2 from the germline V gene are SQVTM and ANQGSEA. Trimming removed 3 bases at V and 6 bases at J, with 16 bases between. TCRdb analysed the 5' RACE reads with MiXCR anew, one entry per CDR3 protein. The sample yields 110,000 to 150,000 distinct CDR3 sequences, roughly 6.7% seen once. This sample is drawn from a study of T cells after yellow fever vaccination. The sequence was collected from a man aged 25 to 45 who received the YFV17D yellow fever vaccine. The sample here was CD4+ T cells sorted from PBMCs, taken 10 days after the yellow fever booster vaccination. This chain joins TRBV29-1 and TRBJ2-3, with D perhaps being TRBD1 or TRBD2 (5 bases each). The CDR3 DNA follows: TGCAGCGTTGAGCCCATAGCCGGGACGGATACGCAGTATTTT. Translated: CSVEPIAGTDTQYF.